This T cell receptor beta chain is from a study of CD8+CD57+ T cells in acquired aplastic anemia. Study-wide background: Roughly 3.1 ug was the average amount of DNA from sorted CD4+ and CD8+ cells.

There are 15 residues in the CDR3. Trimming at V came to 5 bases and at J to 1 base, leaving 4 bases not matched to a gene. Many counts were recorded for this clonotype. The antigen remains unidentified. Whole-study results and caveats: Roughly 31 CD8+ CDR3 sequences occurred in both the patients and the controls. Significant differences in CD8+ Simpson's diversity were not observed between patients and controls.

Profiling that covered TCR beta VDJ and CDR3 relied on genomic DNA as its template. TCRdb re-derived calls from the reads in MiXCR, one entry per CDR3 protein. Here the sample spans some 290,000 distinct CDR3 sequences, 56% being singletons. Sequencing was performed on sorted CD4+, CD8+, or CD8+CD57+ T cells (not recorded which) from PBMCs. The gene calls are TRBV12-3 or TRBV12-4 and TRBJ2-5; 10 bases are a match to TRBD1. The source of this sequence is a human donor with severe aplastic anemia or a healthy control (not recorded which). The CDR3 spells CASSERDRGQETQYF. The CDR3 coding sequence is TGTGCCAGCAGTGAACGGGACAGGGGCCAAGAGACCCAGTACTTC.